What follows are 4 T cell receptor beta chains derived from one specimen sequenced in a study of blood T cell repertoires in COVID-19 (dated by TCRdb to the early 2020s). The method behind the library was the immunoSEQ multiplex PCR assay. The table was pulled from immuneACCESS by TCRdb, which kept in-frame rearrangements only. Such tables lose some clones; where checked, under half of the loss comes from unresolved V genes, and the rest has no known cause. Within this sample are about 130,000 clones, with approximately 74% of them counted one time only. Clones ranked in the top ten supply less than 2.5% of the sample. The material sequenced was peripheral blood. Every receptor here comes from a woman in her 70s with acute or convalescent COVID-19.

This clone was seen only once. V gene TRBV28 combines with J gene TRBJ2-5, with 7 bases matching TRBD1. Germline V gene lookup returns CDR1 MDHEN and CDR2 SYDVKM. The CDR3 is 12 residues long. V lost 5 bases, J lost 7 bases, and 4 bases stayed unmatched. The CDR3 reads CASSRDSLTQYF. As DNA, the CDR3 is TGTGCCAGCAGTCGGGACAGCTTGACCCAGTACTTC.

This clone was seen a handful of times. The genes are TRBV29-1 and TRBJ2-1, with 12 bases identical to TRBD2. Germline values: CDR1 SQVTM, CDR2 ANQGSEA. The CDR3 is made up of 15 amino acids. J was trimmed by 1 base and V by 3 bases; bases with no gene match: 1. This CDR3 reads CSVEGTSGSYNEQFF. As DNA, the CDR3 is TGCAGCGTTGAGGGGACTAGCGGGTCCTACAATGAGCAGTTCTTC.

This clone has just a few counts. This chain uses TRBV10-3 with TRBJ2-2; maybe TRBD1 (6 bases). V was trimmed by 4 bases and J by 3 bases, leaving 12 bases between them. The CDR3 is 15 amino acids. In germline, CDR1 is ENHRY, CDR2 SYGVKD. The CDR3 protein is CAISASGEHTGELFF. The DNA for the CDR3 is TGTGCCATCAGTGCGTCAGGGGAACACACCGGGGAGCTGTTTTTT.

This clone was detected only once. The chain combines TRBV11-2 with TRBJ1-2, with TRBD1 identical over 8 bases. V was pared by 5 bases and J by 4 bases, with 3 bases of the junction left unmatched. CDR1 is SGHAT and CDR2 is FQNNGV in the germline V gene. CDR3 size: 13 residues. CDR3 protein: CASSPGQGYGYTF. The CDR3 nucleotides are TGTGCCAGCAGCCCCGGACAGGGCTATGGCTACACCTTC.